This T cell receptor beta chain came from a study of T-cell memory formation after mild COVID-19. TCRdb fed the 5' RACE reads into MiXCR, producing one record per CDR3 protein. The repertoire consists of 250,000 to 300,000 distinct CDR3 sequences, with 15% to 20% occurring once and the leading ten covering roughly 22%. Study-wide results and caveats: CD4+ bias marked clones expanding day 15 to 37, unlike balanced contracting clones. CD4+ clones that contracted lay mainly in CM and EM; CD8+ ones lay in EMRA. In pre-infection memory, a portion of responding clones appeared, which suggested that cross-reactive memory joined.

Germline V gives CDR1 SGHRS, CDR2 YFSETQ. This CDR3 comprises 15 residues. Trimming took 0 bases from V and 2 from J, leaving 8 bases between them. As for this clonotype: The antigen remains undetermined.

The V call is TRBV5-1, the J call TRBJ2-2; D is perhaps TRBD2 (6 bases). This receptor was obtained from a young man who had mild COVID-19 (a few samples of this study predate the infection). Cell type and time point are not known. Sample: PBMCs or a T cell subset sorted from them (not recorded which). CDR3 DNA sequence: TGCGCCAGCAGCTTGGGCGGGGTTAACACCGGGGAGCTGTTTTTT. Translation: CASSLGGVNTGELFF.